This TCR beta chain is drawn from a study of CD8 T cells in Susac syndrome. Sequencing targeted TCR beta in blood CD8+ and CD4+ T cells. When the RNA was reverse transcribed, random hexamers were used with an input of roughly 0.5 to 1 ug. The immunoSEQ assay covered 54 Vbeta and 13 Jbeta segments for CDR3. TCRdb passed the immunoSEQ multiplex PCR reads through MiXCR, listing each CDR3 protein once. The sample lists about 240,000 distinct CDR3 sequences; less than 96% were seen once. Germline loops: CDR1 DFQATT, CDR2 SNEGSKA (reference sequence). The CDR3 length is 12 residues. V shed 5 bases and J 11 bases; nucleotides not matched to a gene: 10. As for this clonotype: Its antigen is unidentified.

Notes on the study in general: Clonal expansion was missing from Susac syndrome CD4+ T cell repertoires.

Material for sequencing was CD4+ T cells from PBMCs. J is TRBJ1-2 and V is TRBV20-1; 8 bases line up with TRBD1. This receptor was identified in a human donor with Susac syndrome. CDR3: CSASTGVVAYTF. The CDR3 nucleotides read TGCAGTGCTTCGACAGGGGTCGTCGCGTACACCTTC.